The present TCR beta chain was sequenced within a study of post-analysis software for immune sequencing data. Background on the study: Relapsing-remitting, secondary progressive and progressive-relapsing forms of multiple sclerosis all featured among disease courses. Findings and caveats of the study: In patients, about 5 TRBV segments were more frequent than in controls, with TRBV5-6, TRBV5-1 and TRBV20-1 among them. Among multiple sclerosis patients, normalized Chao1 diversity was significantly below that of controls.

Presence of unique molecular identifiers characterized the TCR beta cDNA libraries. TCRdb reprocessed the PCR reads via MiXCR and lists one record per CDR3 protein. The table includes 430,000 or so distinct CDR3 sequences, less than 40% detected once. This clonotype came up a few times. Its antigen is not identified. The germline gives CDR1 SGHTS, CDR2 YDEGEE. The CDR3 totals 14 residues. Trimming took off 0 bases at V and 7 bases at J, with 11 bases between the two ends. This sequence was found in a girl aged 2-10 years with multiple sclerosis. The chain couples TRBV5-8 to TRBJ1-5, with D unclear. Sequencing used blood. This chain's CDR3 is CASSLALREQPQHF. The CDR3 DNA follows: TGTGCCAGCAGCTTGGCCCTGAGGGAACAGCCCCAGCATTTT.